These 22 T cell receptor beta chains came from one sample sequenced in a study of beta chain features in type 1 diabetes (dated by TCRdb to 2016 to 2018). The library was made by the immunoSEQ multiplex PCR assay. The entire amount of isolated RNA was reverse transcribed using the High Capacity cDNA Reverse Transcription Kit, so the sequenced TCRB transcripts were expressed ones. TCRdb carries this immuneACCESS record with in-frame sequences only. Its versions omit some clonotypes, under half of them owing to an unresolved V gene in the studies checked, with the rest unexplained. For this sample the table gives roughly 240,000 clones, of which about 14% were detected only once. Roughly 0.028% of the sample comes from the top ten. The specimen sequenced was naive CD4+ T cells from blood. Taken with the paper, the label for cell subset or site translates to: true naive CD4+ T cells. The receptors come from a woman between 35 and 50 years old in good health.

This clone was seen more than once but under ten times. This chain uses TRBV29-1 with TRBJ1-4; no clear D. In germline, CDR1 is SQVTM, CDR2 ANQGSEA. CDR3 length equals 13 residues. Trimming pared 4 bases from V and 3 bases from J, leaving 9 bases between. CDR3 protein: CSVGGLPNEKLFF. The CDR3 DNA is TGCAGCGTTGGAGGGTTACCTAATGAAAAACTGTTTTTT.

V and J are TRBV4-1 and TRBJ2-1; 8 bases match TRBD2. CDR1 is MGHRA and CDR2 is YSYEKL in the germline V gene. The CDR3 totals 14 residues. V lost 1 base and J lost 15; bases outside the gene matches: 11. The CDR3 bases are TGCGCCAGCAGCCAAGTACCGGGACTAGGCCGGCGGTTCTTC. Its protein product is CASSQVPGLGRRFF.

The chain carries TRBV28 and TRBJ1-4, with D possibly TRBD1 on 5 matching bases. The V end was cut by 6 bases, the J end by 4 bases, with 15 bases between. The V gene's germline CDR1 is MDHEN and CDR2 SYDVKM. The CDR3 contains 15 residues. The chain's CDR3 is CASRRPGRDNEKLFF. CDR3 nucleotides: TGTGCCAGCAGGCGCCCGGGCAGGGATAATGAAAAACTGTTTTTT.

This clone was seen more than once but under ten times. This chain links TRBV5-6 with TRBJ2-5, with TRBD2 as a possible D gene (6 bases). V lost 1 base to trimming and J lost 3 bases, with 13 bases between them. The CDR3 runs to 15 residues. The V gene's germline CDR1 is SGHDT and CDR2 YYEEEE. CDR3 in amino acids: CASSLRPAGEETQYF. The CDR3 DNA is TGTGCCAGCAGCTTGAGGCCAGCGGGTGAAGAGACCCAGTACTTC.

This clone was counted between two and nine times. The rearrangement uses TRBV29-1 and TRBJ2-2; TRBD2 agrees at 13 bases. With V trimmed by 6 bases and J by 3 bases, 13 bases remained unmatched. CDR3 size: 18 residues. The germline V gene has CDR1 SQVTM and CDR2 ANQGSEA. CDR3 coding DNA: TGCAGCGTCGGGGAACTAGCGGGGGGGCCTAAGGACACCGGGGAGCTGTTTTTT. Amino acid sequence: CSVGELAGGPKDTGELFF.

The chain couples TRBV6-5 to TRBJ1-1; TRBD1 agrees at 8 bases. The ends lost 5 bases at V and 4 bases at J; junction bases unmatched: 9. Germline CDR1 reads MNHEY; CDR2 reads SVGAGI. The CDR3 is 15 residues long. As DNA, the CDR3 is TGTGCCAGCAGTCGTATAACAGGGGGACGCACTGAAGCTTTCTTT. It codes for CASSRITGGRTEAFF.

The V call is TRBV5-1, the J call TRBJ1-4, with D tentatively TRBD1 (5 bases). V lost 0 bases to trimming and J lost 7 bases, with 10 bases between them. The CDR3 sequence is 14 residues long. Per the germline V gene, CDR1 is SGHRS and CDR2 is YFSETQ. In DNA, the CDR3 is TGCGCCAGCAGCTTGGCTGGGCAGGGTGAAAAACTGTTTTTT. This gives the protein CASSLAGQGEKLFF.

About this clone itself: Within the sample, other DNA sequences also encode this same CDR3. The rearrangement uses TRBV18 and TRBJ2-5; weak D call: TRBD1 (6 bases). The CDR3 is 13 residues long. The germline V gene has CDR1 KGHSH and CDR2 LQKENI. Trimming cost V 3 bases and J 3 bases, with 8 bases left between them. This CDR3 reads CASSPRQEETQYF. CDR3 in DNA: TGTGCCAGCTCACCCAGACAGGAAGAGACCCAGTACTTC.

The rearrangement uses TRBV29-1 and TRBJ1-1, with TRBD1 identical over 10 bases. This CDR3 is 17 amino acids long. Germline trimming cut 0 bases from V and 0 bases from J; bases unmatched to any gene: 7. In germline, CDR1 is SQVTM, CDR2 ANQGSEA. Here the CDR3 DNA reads TGCAGCGTTGAAGATAGGGGGGGACAGGGGATGAACACTGAAGCTTTCTTT. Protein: CSVEDRGGQGMNTEAFF.

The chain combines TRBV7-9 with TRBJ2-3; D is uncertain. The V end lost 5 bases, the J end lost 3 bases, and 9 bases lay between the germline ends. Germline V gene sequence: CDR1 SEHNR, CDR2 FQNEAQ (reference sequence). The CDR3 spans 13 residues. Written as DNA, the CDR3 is TGTGCCAGCAGCCGCGACACTACAGATACGCAGTATTTT. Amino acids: CASSRDTTDTQYF.

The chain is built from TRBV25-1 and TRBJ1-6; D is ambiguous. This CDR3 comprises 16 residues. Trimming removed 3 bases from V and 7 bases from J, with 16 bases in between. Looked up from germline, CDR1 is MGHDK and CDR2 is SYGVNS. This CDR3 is CASSDEGRRENSPLHF. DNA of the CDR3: TGTGCCAGCAGTGATGAAGGAAGGCGGGAAAATTCACCCCTCCACTTT.

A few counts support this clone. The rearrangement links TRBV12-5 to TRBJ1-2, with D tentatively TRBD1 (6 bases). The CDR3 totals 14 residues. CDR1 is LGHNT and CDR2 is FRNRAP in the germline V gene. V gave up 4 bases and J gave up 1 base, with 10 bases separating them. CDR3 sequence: CASGWTDRNYGYTF. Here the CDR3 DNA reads TGTGCTAGTGGTTGGACAGACCGTAACTATGGCTACACCTTC.

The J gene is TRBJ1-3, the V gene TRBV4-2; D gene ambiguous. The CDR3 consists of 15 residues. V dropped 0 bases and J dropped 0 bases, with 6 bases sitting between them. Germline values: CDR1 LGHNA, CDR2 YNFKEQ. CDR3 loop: CASSQDINSGNTIYF. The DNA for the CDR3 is TGTGCCAGCAGCCAAGATATAAACTCTGGAAACACCATATATTTT.

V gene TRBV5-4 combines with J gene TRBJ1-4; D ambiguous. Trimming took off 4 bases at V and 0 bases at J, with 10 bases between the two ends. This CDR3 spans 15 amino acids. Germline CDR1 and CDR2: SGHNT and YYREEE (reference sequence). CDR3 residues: CASSTAVATNEKLFF. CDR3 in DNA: TGTGCCAGCAGCACAGCAGTTGCAACTAATGAAAAACTGTTTTTT.

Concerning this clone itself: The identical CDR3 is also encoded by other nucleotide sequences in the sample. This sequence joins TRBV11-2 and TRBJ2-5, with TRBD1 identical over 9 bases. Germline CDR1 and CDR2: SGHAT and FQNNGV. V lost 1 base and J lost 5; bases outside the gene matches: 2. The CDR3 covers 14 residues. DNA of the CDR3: TGTGCCAGCAGCTTAGGGACAGGGGTGGAGACCCAGTACTTC. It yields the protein CASSLGTGVETQYF. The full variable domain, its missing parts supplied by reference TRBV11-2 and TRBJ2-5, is EAGVAQSPRYKIIEKRQSVAFWCNPISGHATLYWYQQILGQGPKLLIQFQNNGVVDDSQLPKDRFSAERLKGVDSTLKIQPAKLEDSAVYLCASSLGTGVETQYFGPGTRLLVL.

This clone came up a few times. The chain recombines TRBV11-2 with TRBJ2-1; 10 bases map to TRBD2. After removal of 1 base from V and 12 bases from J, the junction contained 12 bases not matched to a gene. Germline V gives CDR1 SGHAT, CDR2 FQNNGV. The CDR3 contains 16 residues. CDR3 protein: CASSLGSGGTQAGQFF. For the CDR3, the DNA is TGTGCCAGCAGCTTAGGTAGCGGGGGGACCCAGGCGGGGCAGTTCTTC.

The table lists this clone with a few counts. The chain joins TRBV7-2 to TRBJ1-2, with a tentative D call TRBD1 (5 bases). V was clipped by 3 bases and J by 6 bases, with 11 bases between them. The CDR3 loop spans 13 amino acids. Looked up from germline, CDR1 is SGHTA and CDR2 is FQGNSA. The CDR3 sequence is CASSFATANGYTF. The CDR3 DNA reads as TGTGCCAGCAGCTTTGCGACAGCCAATGGCTACACCTTC.

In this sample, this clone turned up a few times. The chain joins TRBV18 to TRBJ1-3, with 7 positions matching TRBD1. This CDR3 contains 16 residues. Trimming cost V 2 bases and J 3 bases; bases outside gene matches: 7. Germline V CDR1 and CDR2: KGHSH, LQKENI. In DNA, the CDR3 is TGTGCCAGCTCACCAATCTCCGGGACAGATGGAAACACCATATATTTT. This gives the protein CASSPISGTDGNTIYF.

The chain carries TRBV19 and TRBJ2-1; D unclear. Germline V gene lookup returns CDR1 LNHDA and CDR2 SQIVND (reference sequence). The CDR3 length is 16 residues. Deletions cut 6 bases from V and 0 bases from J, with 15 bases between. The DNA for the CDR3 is TGTGCCAGTAGGCCTTCTCTTTGGAGCTCCTACAATGAGCAGTTCTTC. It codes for CASRPSLWSSYNEQFF.

CDR3 protein: CASSYEGRDSPLHF. The CDR3 DNA sequence: TGTGCCAGCAGTTACGAAGGGAGGGATTCACCCCTCCACTTT. The V call is TRBV6-5, the J call TRBJ1-6, with D unclear. In germline, CDR1 is MNHEY, CDR2 SVGAGI. Deletions cut 2 bases from V and 8 bases from J, with 10 bases between. The CDR3 sequence is 14 residues long.

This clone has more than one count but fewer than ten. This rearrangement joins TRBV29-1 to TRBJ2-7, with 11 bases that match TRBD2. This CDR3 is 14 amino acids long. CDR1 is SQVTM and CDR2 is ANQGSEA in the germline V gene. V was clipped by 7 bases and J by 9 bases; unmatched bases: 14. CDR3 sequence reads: CSALAGGQGLSQYF. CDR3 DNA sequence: TGCAGCGCCTTAGCGGGGGGGCAAGGTTTATCGCAGTACTTC.

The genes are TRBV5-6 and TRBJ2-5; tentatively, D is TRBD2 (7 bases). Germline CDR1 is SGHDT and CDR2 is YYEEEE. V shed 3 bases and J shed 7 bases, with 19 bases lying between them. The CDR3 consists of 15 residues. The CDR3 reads CASSWAGASRGTQYF. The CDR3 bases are TGTGCCAGCAGCTGGGCGGGGGCTTCTCGTGGGACCCAGTACTTC.